Sequencing of this T cell receptor (beta chain) was carried out in a study of PD-L1 blockade in urothelial cancer. Measured with immunoSEQ multiplex PCR; TCRdb has only the in-frame clones, and not every one. The sample holds 70,000 to 75,000 clones; approximately 87% are singletons and the top ten take over 4%. Germline loops: CDR1 MGHRA, CDR2 YSYEKL. The V segment lost 0 bases and the J segment 1 base; nucleotides outside the gene matches: 8. The CDR3 runs 17 residues. The sample's time point: pretreatment peripheral blood. The sample consisted of PBMCs, taken around atezolizumab (anti-PD-L1) treatment. The source is a man between 65 and 80 years old with urothelial cancer. V is TRBV4-1 and J is TRBJ2-7; 8 nucleotides line up with TRBD1. The DNA for the CDR3 is TGCGCCAGCAGCCAAGATTTGGGCGGACAGGGATCCTACGAGCAGTACTTC. Translating gives CASSQDLGGQGSYEQYF.